The next 23 T cell receptor beta chains were all read from a single sample in a study of regulatory T cells in long-lasting Graves disease. Time point here: newly diagnosed GD, antithyroid drugs for less than 3 months. RNA from PBMCs was the source of the TCR library. HTBI primers from iRepertoire and Arm-PCR of CDR3 regions yielded the TCR beta libraries. TCRdb used MiXCR to reprocess the multiplex PCR reads, holding one entry per CDR3 protein. Found here are 400,000 to 500,000 distinct CDR3 sequences, 16% of them singletons; the top ten hold roughly 23%. The sample also formed part of further work on T cells in Graves' hyperthyroidism and ophthalmopathy.

Specimen: peripheral blood mononuclear cells (PBMCs), collected at new diagnosis, from a patient treated with antithyroid drugs. All receptors derive from a woman aged 18-29 years with Graves disease.

The chain has TRBV6-1 and TRBJ2-3; 8 nucleotides agree with TRBD2. The CDR3 contains 16 residues. J gave up 3 bases and V 6 bases, and 11 bases lay outside the gene matches. Germline V gives CDR1 MNHNS, CDR2 SASEGT. The CDR3 DNA reads as TGTGCCAGCAGCCTCGTGAGGGCGGGGGGTACAGATACGCAGTATTTT. Its translation is CASSLVRAGGTDTQYF.

This clonotype has ten or more counts. The gene calls are TRBV28 and TRBJ2-1, with 8 bases fitting TRBD1. V lost 3 bases and J lost 5; bases outside the gene matches: 6. This CDR3 has 15 amino acids. CDR1 is MDHEN, CDR2 SYDVKM, per germline. The CDR3 sequence is CASSFWTGPNNEQFF. In DNA form, the CDR3 reads TGTGCCAGCAGTTTCTGGACAGGGCCCAACAATGAGCAGTTCTTC.

A few counts support this clonotype. V gene TRBV7-9 combines with J gene TRBJ1-1; D remains unclear. CDR1 is SEHNR, CDR2 FQNEAQ, per germline (reference sequence). Between the trimmed V and J ends, which lost 0 bases and 4 bases, there was a span of 15 bases. The CDR3 contains 16 residues. CDR3 coding DNA: TGTGCCAGCAGCTTAGCCACAGCTCAAATGGGCACTGAAGCTTTCTTT. Amino acids: CASSLATAQMGTEAFF.

The table lists this clonotype with many counts. V usage is TRBV2 and J usage is TRBJ2-1, with 9 bases matching TRBD2. There are 14 residues in the CDR3. Germline V lookup: CDR1 SNHLY, CDR2 FYNNEI. The J segment lost 9 bases and the V segment lost 6 bases, leaving 9 bases of the junction unmatched. The CDR3 spells CASRGASGIGEQFF. For the CDR3, the DNA is TGTGCCAGCAGAGGTGCTAGCGGGATAGGTGAGCAGTTCTTC.

This clonotype was observed a handful of times. The chain links TRBV28 to TRBJ1-2, with no clear D. The germline V gene has CDR1 MDHEN and CDR2 SYDVKM. Between the trimmed V and J ends, which lost 7 bases and 0 bases, there was a span of 12 bases. The CDR3 sequence is 14 residues long. The CDR3 DNA follows: TGTGCCAGCATAAGGATAGGAGCTAACTATGGCTACACCTTC. Translated, it gives CASIRIGANYGYTF.

The table lists this clonotype with a count of one. With a much larger clone just one base away, this may be a read error. The CDR3 reads CASSRLSGSPQGSYEQFF. CDR3 in DNA: TGTGCCAGCAGCCGACTTAGCGGGAGTCCACAAGGTTCCTACGAGCAGTTCTTC. The V call is TRBV11-1, the J call TRBJ2-1; 9 bases fit TRBD2. CDR3 length: 18 amino acids. V lost 5 bases, J lost 10 bases, and 21 bases stayed unmatched. Germline CDR1 and CDR2: SGHAT and FQDESV (reference sequence).

This clonotype was seen ten or more times. The V and J genes are TRBV11-2 and TRBJ1-5; the D is unclear. From germline, CDR1 is SGHAT and CDR2 FQNNGV. This CDR3 spans 13 amino acids. The CDR3 sequence is CAPSPRRNQPQHF. The CDR3 DNA is TGTGCTCCGTCGCCTAGGCGCAATCAGCCCCAGCATTTT. The whole variable domain, remainder taken from reference TRBV11-2 and TRBJ1-5, is EAGVAQSPRYKIIEKRQSVAFWCNPISGHATLYWYQQILGQGPKLLIQFQNNGVVDDSQLPKDRFSAERLKGVDSTLKIQPAKLEDSAVYLCAPSPRRNQPQHFGDGTRLSIL.

This chain connects TRBV19 to TRBJ2-3, with unresolved D. The CDR3 extends over 15 amino acids. Looked up from germline, CDR1 is LNHDA and CDR2 is SQIVND (reference sequence). Trimming removed 3 bases at V and 2 bases at J, with 12 bases between. CDR3 DNA sequence: TGTGCCAGTAGTATCCCTGGCGGACCCACAGATACGCAGTATTTT. It is translated as CASSIPGGPTDTQYF.

CDR3 in DNA: TGCGCCAGCAGCCCCTTGGACAGGGGGCTTTCTCAGCCCCAGCATTTT. Encoded protein: CASSPLDRGLSQPQHF. The chain uses TRBV5-1 and TRBJ1-5; 11 bases fit TRBD1. CDR3 size: 16 residues. Looked up from germline, CDR1 is SGHRS and CDR2 is YFSETQ. Trimming removed 4 bases from V and 6 bases from J; junction bases left unmatched: 9.

This clonotype was counted ten times or more. The chain couples TRBV5-1 to TRBJ2-5; D assignment may be TRBD1 or TRBD2 (5 bases each). There are 12 residues in the CDR3. The germline CDR1 and CDR2 sequences are SGHRS and YFSETQ. The germline V and J ends were trimmed by 3 bases and 3 bases, with 6 bases remaining between them. CDR3 nucleotide sequence: TGCGCCAGCAGCTGGGGGAAAGAGACCCAGTACTTC. Encoded protein: CASSWGKETQYF.

This clonotype was seen many times. This rearrangement joins TRBV7-8 to TRBJ2-7, with 10 bases matching TRBD2. CDR3 length: 15 amino acids. J lost 2 bases, V lost 6 bases, and 7 bases had no gene match. Germline V gene data show CDR1 as SGHVS and CDR2 as FQNEAQ. CDR3 bases: TGTGCCAGCAGTCGTACTAGCGGGACCCCCTACGAGCAGTACTTC. Residues: CASSRTSGTPYEQYF.

The chain recombines TRBV10-3 with TRBJ2-3, with 11 bases aligning to TRBD2. Germline trimming cut 7 bases from V and 0 bases from J; bases unmatched to any gene: 9. CDR1 is ENHRY and CDR2 is SYGVKD in the germline V gene. This CDR3 has 17 residues. The CDR3 bases are TGTGCCATCAAGGGGACTAGCGGAACGGCTAGCACAGATACGCAGTATTTT. This translates into CAIKGTSGTASTDTQYF.

V and J are TRBV28 and TRBJ1-1, with 11 positions matching TRBD1. V shed 6 bases, J shed 10 bases, and the junction held 10 bases outside the gene matches. Germline CDR1 and CDR2: MDHEN and SYDVKM. The CDR3 length is 14 residues. The CDR3 DNA reads as TGTGCCAGCAGAAACCGGGACAGGGGGTTAATAGCTTTCTTT. This sequence encodes CASRNRDRGLIAFF.

This clonotype was counted many times. The chain joins TRBV6-5 to TRBJ2-5, with 7 bases matching TRBD2. J lost 2 bases, V lost 0 bases, and 3 bases had no gene match. The CDR3 is made up of 15 amino acids. CDR1 and CDR2 from the germline V gene are MNHEY and SVGAGI. The CDR3 DNA reads TGTGCCAGCAGTTACTCGGGGGGGGTACAAGAGACCCAGTACTTC. It codes for CASSYSGGVQETQYF.

The sample holds a few counts of this clonotype. V gene TRBV7-9 combines with J gene TRBJ2-2; D possibly corresponds to TRBD1 (6 bases). Trimming removed 5 bases from V and 5 bases from J, with 9 bases in between. Germline values: CDR1 SEHNR, CDR2 FQNEAQ (reference sequence). CDR3 length: 13 residues. The CDR3 is CASSPGETGELFF. The CDR3, as DNA: TGTGCCAGCAGCCCAGGGGAGACCGGGGAGCTGTTTTTT. Full variable domain (missing parts from reference TRBV7-9 and TRBJ2-2): DTGVSQNPRHKITKRGQNVTFRCDPISEHNRLYWYRQTLGQGPEFLTYFQNEAQLEKSRLLSDRFSAERPKGSFSTLEIQRTEQGDSAMYLCASSPGETGELFFGEGSRLTVL.

This clonotype was counted only a few times. V gene TRBV25-1 combines with J gene TRBJ2-5, with TRBD1 identical over 7 bases. The V and J ends lost 3 bases and 1 base, in that order; junction bases with no gene match: 5. Germline CDR1 and CDR2: MGHDK and SYGVNS. This CDR3 is built from 15 residues. CDR3 bases: TGTGCCAGCAGTGAGACCAGGACAGGCCAAGAGACCCAGTACTTC. Its protein product is CASSETRTGQETQYF.

This clonotype was seen more than once but under ten times. The chain joins TRBV10-3 to TRBJ1-2, with TRBD1 matching 7 bases. J gave up 4 bases and V 5 bases, and 10 bases lay outside the gene matches. Looked up from germline, CDR1 is ENHRY and CDR2 is SYGVKD. The CDR3 has 15 amino acids. The CDR3 is CAISNPTGTAYGYTF. The DNA of the CDR3 is TGTGCCATCAGTAACCCCACCGGGACAGCCTATGGCTACACCTTC.

This clonotype appeared many times. The rearrangement links TRBV7-8 to TRBJ2-2, with no clear D. In germline, CDR1 is SGHVS, CDR2 FQNEAQ. This CDR3 is built from 14 residues. V lost 4 bases and J 6 bases, leaving 12 bases between the germline ends. CDR3 region: CASSSLRSAGELFF. The CDR3 DNA reads as TGTGCCAGCAGCTCGCTACGCAGCGCCGGGGAGCTGTTTTTT.

This clonotype was seen only a few times. This chain connects TRBV6-2 or TRBV6-3 to TRBJ1-2, with a tentative D call TRBD1 (6 bases). The CDR3 length is 14 residues. V shed 5 bases and J shed 8 bases, with 18 bases lying between them. Germline-derived CDR1 and CDR2 are MNHEY and SVGEGT. CDR3 sequence reads: CASSESRGALGYTF. CDR3 sequence (DNA): TGTGCCAGCAGTGAATCCCGGGGGGCGCTGGGCTACACCTTC.

This clonotype was seen repeatedly, ten times or more. The J gene is TRBJ2-7, the V gene TRBV12-3 or TRBV12-4, with 11 bases matching TRBD1. The CDR3 sequence is 15 residues long. Losses at the gene ends were 6 bases for V and 3 bases for J; bases not matched to a gene: 7. The CDR3 reads CASSPYGTGGYEQYF. For the CDR3, the DNA is TGTGCCAGCAGCCCATACGGGACAGGGGGCTACGAGCAGTACTTC.

This sequence joins TRBV9 and TRBJ2-1, with D hard to call. Germline V gives CDR1 SGDLS, CDR2 YYNGEE. The CDR3 runs 13 residues. Between the trimmed V and J ends, which lost 5 bases and 3 bases, there was a span of 9 bases. DNA of the CDR3: TGTGCCAGCAGTCCCGCAGACTACAATGAGCAGTTCTTC. It specifies CASSPADYNEQFF.

The CDR3 here is CASSYSTGGSQPQHF. CDR3 nucleotide sequence: TGTGCCAGCAGTTACTCGACCGGAGGCTCTCAGCCCCAGCATTTT. V is TRBV6-5 and J is TRBJ1-5; D unclear. This CDR3 is built from 15 residues. Trimming stripped 0 bases from V and 6 bases from J, with 12 bases between. The V gene's germline CDR1 is MNHEY and CDR2 SVGAGI.

This clonotype has a handful of counts. This rearrangement joins TRBV20-1 to TRBJ1-5; no reliable D call. Trimming removed 3 bases at V and 0 bases at J, with 12 bases between. Per the germline V gene, CDR1 is DFQATT and CDR2 is SNEGSKA (reference sequence). The CDR3 is made up of 15 amino acids. The CDR3 loop is CSARGSGNSNQPQHF. CDR3 DNA sequence: TGCAGTGCTAGGGGGTCGGGGAATAGCAATCAGCCCCAGCATTTT.